This TCR beta chain was documented in a study of T cells after yellow fever vaccination. Regarding the study as a whole: Clones from primary vaccination mostly reappeared after the booster (96% CD4, approximately 86% CD8). Peak timing came faster in the weaker secondary response, day 5 versus 15.

By 5'RACE template switching, TCR cDNA was produced, with a universal primer site and UMIs added in the process. TCRdb itself ran the 5' RACE reads through MiXCR, one entry per CDR3 protein. The sample holds 300,000 to 400,000 distinct CDR3 sequences; about 10% are singletons and the top ten take around 3.2%. V was cut by 2 bases and J by 2 bases, with 12 bases left in between. The CDR3 consists of 15 residues. Looked up from germline, CDR1 is KGHSH and CDR2 is LQKENI. This clonotype was detected only a few times. What it recognizes is unknown. The chain carries TRBV18 and TRBJ2-5; D perhaps matches TRBD1 (6 bases). Sample: CD4+ T cells sorted from PBMCs, taken 45 days after the yellow fever booster vaccination. This receptor was identified in a man between 18 and 29 years old who received the YFV17D yellow fever vaccine. The DNA for the CDR3 is TGTGCCAGCTCACCAAGTGGGACATGGCAAGAGACCCAGTACTTC. Translated: CASSPSGTWQETQYF.